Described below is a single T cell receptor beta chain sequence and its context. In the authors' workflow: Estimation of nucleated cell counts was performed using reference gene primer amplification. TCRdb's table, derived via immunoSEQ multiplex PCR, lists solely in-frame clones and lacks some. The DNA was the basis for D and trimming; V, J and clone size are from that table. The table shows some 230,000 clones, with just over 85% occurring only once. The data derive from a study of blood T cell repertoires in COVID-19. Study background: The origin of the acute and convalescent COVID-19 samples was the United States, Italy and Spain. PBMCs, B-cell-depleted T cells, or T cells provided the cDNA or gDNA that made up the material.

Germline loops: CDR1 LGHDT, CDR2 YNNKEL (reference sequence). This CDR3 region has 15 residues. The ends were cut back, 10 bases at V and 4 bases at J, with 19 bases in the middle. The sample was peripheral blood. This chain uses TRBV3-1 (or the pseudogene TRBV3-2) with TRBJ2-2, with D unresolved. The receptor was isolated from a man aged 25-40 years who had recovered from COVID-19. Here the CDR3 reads CATRSEVVGTGELFF. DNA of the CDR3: TGTGCCACACGATCCGAGGTCGTTGGCACCGGGGAGCTGTTTTTT.